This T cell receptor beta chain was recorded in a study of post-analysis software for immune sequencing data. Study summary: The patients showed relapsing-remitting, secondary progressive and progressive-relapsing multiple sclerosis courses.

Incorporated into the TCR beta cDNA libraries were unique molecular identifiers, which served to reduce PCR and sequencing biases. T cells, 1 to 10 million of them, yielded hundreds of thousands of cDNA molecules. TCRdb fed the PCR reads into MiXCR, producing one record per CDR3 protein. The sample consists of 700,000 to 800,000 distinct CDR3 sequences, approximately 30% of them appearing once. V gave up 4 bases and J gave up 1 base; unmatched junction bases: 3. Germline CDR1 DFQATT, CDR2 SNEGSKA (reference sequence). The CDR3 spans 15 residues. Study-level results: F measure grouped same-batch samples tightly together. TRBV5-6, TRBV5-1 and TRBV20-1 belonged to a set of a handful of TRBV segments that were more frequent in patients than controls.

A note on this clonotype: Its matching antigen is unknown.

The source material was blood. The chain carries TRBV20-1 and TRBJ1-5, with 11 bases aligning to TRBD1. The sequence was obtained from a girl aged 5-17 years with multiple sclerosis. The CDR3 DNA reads TGCAGTGCTATCCGGGACAGGGGGAGCAATCAGCCCCAGCATTTT. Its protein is CSAIRDRGSNQPQHF.